The clone carrying this T cell receptor (beta chain) was detected once. Its antigen is unidentified. For sorted subsets, approximately 180 ng DNA per replicate equaled roughly 29,000 T cell genomes. The assay was immunoSEQ multiplex PCR, and TCRdb's table has in-frame clones only and misses some. Here the sample spans about 820,000 clones, over 90% being singletons. The data originate from a study of shared clonotypes between healthy human individuals. Study observations and caveats: Some clonotypes were shared by all four sorted-subset donors, while others were not shared. The non-shared ones had lower generation probabilities than the shared ones.

J was trimmed by 4 bases and V by 5 bases; bases with no gene match: 6. Germline V gene sequence: CDR1 SEHNR, CDR2 FQNEAQ (reference sequence). This CDR3 region has 16 residues. Cells designated naive CD8 were CD45RO-negative and were positively selected for CCR7, with terminally differentiated effector memory CD45RA+ cells excluded. The chain uses TRBV7-9 and TRBJ2-1; 12 bases fit TRBD2. This TCR derives from a young man in good health. The sample taken for sequencing was naive CD8+ T cells sorted from blood. The CDR3 region is CASSTTLAGGYNEQFF. In DNA form, the CDR3 reads TGTGCCAGCAGCACAACCCTAGCGGGAGGGTACAATGAGCAGTTCTTC.